This T cell receptor beta chain was recovered during a study of shared clonotypes between healthy human individuals. The data were produced by immunoSEQ multiplex PCR, yet TCRdb's version contains in-frame clones alone and is incomplete. The sample includes about 490,000 clones, 70% to 80% of them seen just once. The CDR3 is made up of 16 amino acids. With 4 bases clipped from V and 0 bases from J, the junction kept 8 bases outside the gene matches. Germline CDR1 and CDR2: LNHDA and SQIVND (reference sequence). The specimen was PBMCs. V and J are TRBV19 and TRBJ2-7; 8 positions agree with TRBD1. The sequence was collected from a woman aged 40 to 49 in good health. Some clones in this sample may be carry-over from other donors' samples. This chain's CDR3 is CASSTRGQGGSYEQYF. The CDR3 DNA reads as TGTGCCAGTAGTACCCGAGGACAGGGTGGCTCCTACGAGCAGTACTTC.